Shown below are 4 T cell receptor beta chains from a single sample sequenced in a study of blood T cells in healthy people across ages. The authors ran a second PCR of roughly 6 to 12 cycles using a sample-barcoded 5' primer and a J-beta primer mix. TCRdb passed the 5' RACE reads through MiXCR, listing each CDR3 protein once. The repertoire includes around 1,800,000 distinct CDR3 sequences, more than 35% of them detected once, and roughly 23% sits in the top ten. The sample was blood. The receptor set was obtained from a human donor in good health.

Worth noting for this clonotype: Given a much more abundant clone one base away, this may be a read error. The rearrangement uses TRBV12-3 or TRBV12-4 and TRBJ2-7; 9 bases align to TRBD1. This CDR3 region has 15 residues. V dropped 4 bases and J dropped 4; count of bases not matched to a gene: 8. This CDR3 is CASSWWTGDPYEQYF. For the CDR3, the DNA is TGTGCCAGCAGTTGGTGGACAGGGGACCCGTACGAGCAGTACTTC.

J is TRBJ2-5 and V is TRBV27; 11 bases are a match to TRBD2. This CDR3 is built from 19 residues. Germline assignment: CDR1 MNHEY and CDR2 SMNVEV (reference sequence). V gave up 4 bases and J gave up 0 bases; unmatched junction bases: 13. The CDR3 nucleotides read TGTGCCAGCAGTTCTCCACCCCATTCTAGCGGGGGGTACCAAGAGACCCAGTACTTC. Protein sequence: CASSSPPHSSGGYQETQYF.

The rearrangement uses TRBV6-1 and TRBJ2-1; D unresolved. CDR1 and CDR2 (germline): MNHNS, SASEGT. This CDR3 is built from 15 residues. Between the trimmed V and J ends, which lost 3 bases and 0 bases, there was a span of 9 bases. The CDR3 DNA reads as TGTGCCAGCAGTGAGGCACCTAGCTCCTACAATGAGCAGTTCTTC. It encodes CASSEAPSSYNEQFF.

The chain couples TRBV6-2 or TRBV6-3 to TRBJ1-2, with TRBD1 as a possible D gene (6 bases). Between the trimmed V and J ends, which lost 5 bases and 5 bases, there was a span of 9 bases. This CDR3 region has 12 residues. Per the germline V gene, CDR1 is MNHEY and CDR2 is SVGEGT. In DNA, the CDR3 is TGTGCCAGCAGTGCCGGGACATATGGCTACACCTTC. This encodes CASSAGTYGYTF.